This TCR beta chain is drawn from a study of blood T cells in healthy people across ages. Overall study context: Template switching retrieved approximately one barcoded beta molecule for each two T cells.

The ends were cut back, 0 bases at V and 4 bases at J, with 9 bases in the middle. The CDR3 extends over 14 amino acids. Germline CDR1 is LNHNV and CDR2 is YYDKDF (reference sequence). As regards this clonotype: Its specificity is unknown.

Study outcomes and limitations: When one million T cells were used, diversity estimates were thought to be underestimates. The unknown donor CMV status may have confounded expanded clonotype changes. Any conclusive comparison of naive versus antigen-experienced cells was prevented by using unsorted PBMCs.

PCR was performed a second time for about 7 to 11 cycles using a sample-barcoded 5' primer and a J-beta primer mix. One entry per CDR3 protein results from TCRdb running MiXCR on the 5' RACE reads. The sample records about 1,400,000 distinct CDR3 sequences, about 40% being singletons. This clonotype was obtained from a woman under 30 in good health. Sequenced: blood. V gene TRBV15 combines with J gene TRBJ1-1; the D is unclear. The CDR3 region is CATSREPMGTEAFF. CDR3 coding DNA: TGTGCCACCAGCAGAGAGCCGATGGGCACTGAAGCTTTCTTT.